One sample yielded the 30 T cell receptor beta chains listed below, sequenced in a study of T cells in women clearing cervical HPV infection. Libraries were prepared by immunoSEQ multiplex PCR; TCRdb keeps only in-frame clonotypes and omits some of them. The sample totals approximately 28,000 clones; its top ten clones hold 2.5% to 3%. The sample taken for sequencing was blood buffy coat. The receptors were sampled from a woman aged 18 to 75 with a cervical HPV16 infection that either progressed to CIN3+ or cleared (not recorded which).

This clone is labeled medium-sized based on frequency. The read falls 3 residues short of the CDR3 end, and the missing part is taken from the germline J gene. The chain carries TRBV30 and TRBJ2-3; D is unclear. The germline V gene encodes CDR1 GTSNPN and CDR2 SVGIG (reference sequence). V shed 1 base and J shed 6 bases, with 5 bases lying between them. The CDR3 extends over 11 amino acids. CDR3 protein: CAWSDGDTQYF. Incomplete CDR3 DNA: TGTGCCTGGAGTGACGGGGATACG.

On this clone: With the read ending 3 residues before the CDR3 end, the germline J gene is used to fill in that end. The V and J genes are TRBV30 and TRBJ2-7; D possibly corresponds to TRBD2 (6 bases). CDR3 size: 14 residues. Looked up from germline, CDR1 is GTSNPN and CDR2 is SVGIG (reference sequence). V lost 4 bases and J 4 bases, leaving 17 bases between the germline ends. The CDR3 DNA, read in part, is TGTGCCTGGAACCCGACCGTTAGCGGTTACGAG. Translated, it gives CAWNPTVSGYE. The whole CDR3 protein is CAWNPTVSGYEQYF. Full variable domain (outside the CDR3, taken from reference TRBV30 and TRBJ2-7): SQTIHQWPATLVQPVGSPLSLECTVEGTSNPNLYWYRQAAGRGLQLLFYSVGIGQISSEVPQNLSASRPQDRQFILSSKKLLLSDSGFYLCAWNPTVSGYEQYFGPGTRLTVT.

About this clone itself: The missing CDR3 end, 3 residues past where the read stops, is filled in from the germline J gene. V gene TRBV7-6 combines with J gene TRBJ2-7, with 13 bases aligning to TRBD2. V was clipped by 8 bases and J by 0 bases; unmatched bases: 4. CDR1 is SGHVS and CDR2 is FNYEAQ in the germline V gene. CDR3 size: 15 residues. CDR3: CASGTSGVSSYEQYF. The DNA read from the CDR3 is TGTGCCAGCGGGACTAGCGGGGTGAGCTCCTACGAG.

About this clone: The read terminates 3 residues before the CDR3 end, so the remaining end is supplied by the germline J gene. V and J are TRBV12-3 or TRBV12-4 and TRBJ2-5, with a weak D call TRBD1 (6 bases). V was clipped by 5 bases and J by 4 bases, with 8 bases between them. CDR3 length: 12 amino acids. The covered CDR3 bases are TGTGCCAGCAGTGCGGACAGAGAGACC. Protein product: CASSADRET. In full, the CDR3 is CASSADRETQYF.

Measured by frequency, this clone is medium-sized. The read halts 3 residues ahead of the CDR3 end, with the missing end drawn from the germline J gene. The V and J genes are TRBV18 and TRBJ2-5; possibly TRBD1 or TRBD2 for D (5 bases each). CDR3 size: 14 residues. Germline V CDR1 and CDR2: KGHSH, LQKENI. V lost 3 bases, J lost 5 bases, and 13 bases lay in between. Partial CDR3 DNA: TGTGCCAGCTCACCCGGGATGAAGGGGGAGACC. Amino acids: CASSPGMKGET. The whole CDR3 sequence reads CASSPGMKGETQYF.

Comment on this clone: Sequencing ends 3 residues short of the CDR3 end; the germline J gene provides the rest. The chain combines TRBV20-1 with TRBJ2-3; 10 bases line up with TRBD2. This CDR3 is built from 15 residues. Germline V gene data show CDR1 as DFQATT and CDR2 as SNEGSKA (reference sequence). Partial CDR3 DNA: TGCAGTGCTTTAATACTAGCGGGGTCATCTGAGACG. This codes for CSALILAGSSET. The whole CDR3 protein is CSALILAGSSETQYF.

Its frequency marks this clone as medium-sized. Read coverage stops 3 residues before the CDR3 terminus; the germline J gene supplies the remainder. Other nucleotide sequences in the sample specify the same CDR3. The V and J genes are TRBV2 and TRBJ1-1; no firm D call. Germline V CDR1 and CDR2: SNHLY, FYNNEI. V dropped 4 bases and J dropped 3 bases, with 9 bases sitting between them. The CDR3 totals 13 residues. The sequenced part of the CDR3 DNA is TGTGCCAGCAGTGTTTCAAGGGACACTGAA. Amino acid sequence: CASSVSRDTE. The full-length CDR3 reads as CASSVSRDTEAFF.

With respect to this clone: The CDR3 end falls 3 residues outside the read, so it is completed with the germline J gene. The gene calls are TRBV20-1 and TRBJ1-1; 8 nucleotides agree with TRBD1. The germline V gene encodes CDR1 DFQATT and CDR2 SNEGSKA (reference sequence). The V and J ends lost 3 bases and 2 bases, in that order; junction bases with no gene match: 11. The CDR3 loop spans 16 amino acids. CDR3 DNA (partial): TGCAGTGCTAGCGACGGGACAGGCCTATTAAACACTGAA. It encodes CSASDGTGLLNTE. Given in full, the CDR3 is CSASDGTGLLNTEAFF.

Notes on this clone: The read comes to an end 3 residues before the CDR3 does, leaving the germline J gene to fill in the end. The chain carries TRBV20-1 and TRBJ1-4; D not certain. Trimming took off 6 bases at V and 8 bases at J, with 13 bases between the two ends. This CDR3 region has 12 residues. Germline-derived CDR1 and CDR2 are DFQATT and SNEGSKA (reference sequence). CDR3 in amino acids: CSAPGRGEKLFF. Partial CDR3 DNA: TGCAGTGCCCCGGGGAGAGGGGAAAAA.

Worth noting for this clone: The CDR3 end lies 3 residues beyond the end of the read and is filled in from the germline J gene. The genes are TRBV10-1 and TRBJ2-7; tentative D call: TRBD1 (5 bases). This CDR3 spans 13 amino acids. Germline V gene sequence: CDR1 WNHNN, CDR2 SYGVQD (reference sequence). V gave up 5 bases and J gave up 0 bases, with 8 bases separating them. CDR3 bases read: TGCGCCAGCAGTCGACAGAACTCCTACGAG. Its translation: CASSRQNSYE. The full CDR3 is CASSRQNSYEQYF.

With respect to this clone: The read halts 3 residues ahead of the CDR3 end, with the missing end drawn from the germline J gene. This sequence joins TRBV20-1 and TRBJ1-2; 7 nucleotides line up with TRBD1. V shed 3 bases and J 2 bases; nucleotides not matched to a gene: 9. CDR3 length equals 15 residues. Germline assignment: CDR1 DFQATT and CDR2 SNEGSKA (reference sequence). CDR3 protein: CSARATGQGNYGYTF. CDR3 bases read: TGCAGTGCTAGGGCGACAGGGCAGGGGAACTATGGC.

As to this clone: The CDR3 end is not reached by the read, which stops 3 residues before it; the germline J gene fills it in. The chain employs TRBV2 and TRBJ1-1; D gene ambiguous. This CDR3 is built from 12 residues. The germline V and J ends were trimmed by 4 bases and 1 base, with 4 bases remaining between them. CDR1 SNHLY and CDR2 FYNNEI come from the germline V gene. The CDR3 sequence is CASSAWNTEAFF. The CDR3 DNA, read in part, is TGTGCCAGCAGTGCGTGGAACACTGAA.

Turning to this clone: The read finishes 3 residues shy of the CDR3 end, and the germline J gene is used to complete it. V gene TRBV4-2 combines with J gene TRBJ2-3; 13 bases fit TRBD2. The germline V gene has CDR1 LGHNA and CDR2 YNFKEQ. V trimming: 4 bases; J trimming: 0 bases; junction bases outside the gene matches: 4. The CDR3 totals 17 residues. Partial CDR3 DNA: TGTGCCAGCAGCCCGACTAGCGGGGGGCTTAGCACAGATACG. Translating gives CASSPTSGGLSTDT. The whole CDR3 protein reads CASSPTSGGLSTDTQYF.

A remark on this clone: The missing CDR3 end, 3 residues past where the read stops, is filled in from the germline J gene. The V and J genes are TRBV2 and TRBJ2-1; TRBD1 is a possible D gene (6 bases). Germline-derived CDR1 and CDR2 are SNHLY and FYNNEI. This CDR3 is built from 12 residues. V dropped 8 bases and J dropped 5 bases, with 10 bases sitting between them. The sequenced CDR3 bases are TGTGCCAGCCGAAGGGGGAACAATGAG. Residues: CASRRGNNE. The CDR3 reads in full as CASRRGNNEQFF.

CDR3 in amino acids: CASSLVNTGELFF. The DNA read from the CDR3 is TGTGCCAGCAGCTTAGTAAACACCGGGGAG. The genes are TRBV11-2 and TRBJ2-2; D unresolved. The read comes to an end 3 residues before the CDR3 does, leaving the germline J gene to fill in the end. This CDR3 has 13 residues. V lost 1 base to trimming and J lost 2 bases, with 2 bases between them. CDR1 and CDR2 (germline): SGHAT, FQNNGV.

Concerning this clone: The CDR3 goes on 3 residues after the read ends, and that part is filled in from the germline J gene. The V and J genes are TRBV2 and TRBJ2-1, with TRBD2 matching 14 bases. Trimming cost V 6 bases and J 8 bases; bases outside gene matches: 6. The CDR3 covers 15 residues. The germline V gene has CDR1 SNHLY and CDR2 FYNNEI. CDR3 in amino acids: CASSSGLAGGDEQFF. Incomplete CDR3 DNA: TGTGCCAGCAGCTCCGGACTAGCGGGAGGAGATGAG.

Concerning this clone: Sequencing ends 3 residues short of the CDR3 end; the germline J gene provides the rest. The chain joins TRBV30 to TRBJ1-5; TRBD1 aligns across 7 bases. V dropped 4 bases and J dropped 6; count of bases not matched to a gene: 6. The CDR3 consists of 13 residues. CDR1 is GTSNPN and CDR2 is SVGIG in the germline V gene (reference sequence). The CDR3 DNA, read in part, is TGTGCCTGGACAGGGGGATTAGGTCAGCCC. Protein product: CAWTGGLGQP. The whole CDR3 protein reads CAWTGGLGQPQHF.

Worth noting for this clone: The observed sequence ends 3 residues before the CDR3 terminus, with the missing tail filled in from the germline J gene. The V call is TRBV19, the J call TRBJ2-3; no clear D. Germline V lookup: CDR1 LNHDA, CDR2 SQIVND (reference sequence). V gave up 6 bases and J gave up 1 base, with 11 bases separating them. The CDR3 loop spans 14 amino acids. The CDR3 DNA, read in part, is TGTGCCAGTAGCCCAAAGGGTCGCACAGATACG. Translated: CASSPKGRTDT. The full CDR3 protein is CASSPKGRTDTQYF.

A remark on this clone: The sequenced fragment ends 3 residues before the CDR3 boundary, so the rest is inferred from the germline J gene. V and J are TRBV5-1 and TRBJ1-1, with TRBD1 matching 8 bases. CDR1 and CDR2 (germline): SGHRS, YFSETQ. Unmatched junction bases numbered 8, after V lost 3 bases and J lost 4 bases. CDR3 size: 15 residues. The part of the CDR3 DNA that was read is TGCGCCAGCAGCTCGAGAACCGGGACAGGCACTGAA. Amino acids: CASSSRTGTGTE. The CDR3 as a whole reads CASSSRTGTGTEAFF.

In regard to this clone: From the germline J gene comes the end of the CDR3, since the read stops 3 residues before it. This sequence joins TRBV5-1 and TRBJ2-3; TRBD1 is a possible D gene (5 bases). Germline loops: CDR1 SGHRS, CDR2 YFSETQ. V dropped 7 bases and J dropped 1 base, with 16 bases sitting between them. The CDR3 contains 15 residues. This CDR3 reads CASAQGAYGTDTQYF. Incomplete CDR3 DNA: TGCGCCAGCGCCCAGGGCGCCTATGGCACAGATACG. Supplemented by reference TRBV5-1 and TRBJ2-3, the full variable domain reads KAGVTQTPRYLIKTRGQQVTLSCSPISGHRSVSWYQQTPGQGLQFLFEYFSETQRNKGNFPGRFSGRQFSNSRSEMNVSTLELGDSALYLCASAQGAYGTDTQYFGPGTRLTVL.

In regard to this clone: The read ends 3 residues early relative to the CDR3; the germline J gene fills the gap. The chain uses TRBV19 and TRBJ1-5; the D is unclear. Germline lookup yields CDR1 LNHDA and CDR2 SQIVND (reference sequence). Trimming left V 2 bases short and J 4 bases short, with 6 bases between. CDR3 length: 13 amino acids. CDR3: CASSIRVNQPQHF. The sequenced CDR3 bases are TGTGCCAGTAGTATACGGGTAAATCAGCCC.

The sequenced CDR3 bases are TGTGCCTGGAGGGGTCTGGCGGGTACAGATACG. Amino acids: CAWRGLAGTDT. The full CDR3 protein is CAWRGLAGTDTQYF. This rearrangement joins TRBV30 to TRBJ2-3, with D perhaps matching TRBD2 (5 bases). The read ends 3 residues shy of where the CDR3 ends; the end is completed using the germline J gene. Germline CDR1 reads GTSNPN; CDR2 reads SVGIG (reference sequence). V was shortened by 3 bases and J by 3 bases, with 13 bases between the two germline ends. The CDR3 extends over 14 amino acids.

The CDR3 loop reads CASSGQGINEKLFF. Partial CDR3 DNA: TGTGCCAGCAGCGGACAGGGCATTAATGAAAAA. The rearrangement joins TRBV12-3 or TRBV12-4 to TRBJ1-4; TRBD1 aligns across 8 bases. The CDR3 end falls 3 residues outside the read, so it is completed with the germline J gene. This CDR3 has 14 amino acids. With 6 bases clipped from V and 4 bases from J, the junction kept 4 bases outside the gene matches.

As for this clone: The read stops 3 residues short of the end of the CDR3; the missing end is completed from the germline J gene. V and J are TRBV30 and TRBJ2-1; possible D gene TRBD2, 6 bases. Germline V gene data show CDR1 as GTSNPN and CDR2 as SVGIG (reference sequence). The CDR3 has 14 amino acids. The V end lost 5 bases, the J end lost 6 bases, and 17 bases lay between the germline ends. CDR3 DNA, as far as it was read: TGTGCCTGGGGCCCCGAGAGCGGGTTCAATGAG. It encodes CAWGPESGFNE. The entire CDR3 sequence reads CAWGPESGFNEQFF.

A remark on this clone: Read data end 3 residues before the CDR3 end; the end is taken from the germline J gene. This chain uses TRBV5-6 with TRBJ2-1; tentative D call: TRBD1 (6 bases). Germline CDR1 is SGHDT and CDR2 is YYEEEE. This CDR3 is 13 amino acids long. Trimming removed 3 bases from V and 6 bases from J, with 10 bases in between. The CDR3 region is CASSWVTGNEQFF. The sequenced CDR3 bases are TGTGCCAGCAGCTGGGTGACAGGCAATGAG.

Notes on this clone: The read stops 3 residues short of the end of the CDR3; the missing end is completed from the germline J gene. The chain employs TRBV7-9 and TRBJ2-7; perhaps TRBD1 as D (5 bases). The germline V and J ends were trimmed by 4 bases and 3 bases, with 10 bases remaining between them. Germline V CDR1 and CDR2: SEHNR, FQNEAQ (reference sequence). The CDR3 sequence is 13 residues long. The sequenced CDR3 bases are TGTGCCAGCAGCTCGACAGAAATCTACGAG. It encodes CASSSTEIYE. The full CDR3 reads CASSSTEIYEQYF.

Regarding this clone: The read gets to within 3 residues of the CDR3 end, and the germline J gene fills in the rest. This chain connects TRBV4-2 to TRBJ2-1, with 8 bases aligning to TRBD2. V gave up 0 bases and J gave up 2 bases; unmatched junction bases: 6. Per germline, CDR1 LGHNA and CDR2 YNFKEQ. The CDR3 spans 17 residues. The CDR3 reads CASSQDEAGEPYNEQFF. Partial CDR3 DNA: TGTGCCAGCAGCCAAGATGAAGCGGGGGAGCCCTACAATGAG.

With regard to this clone: The sequence runs out 3 residues before the end of the CDR3; the remainder is reconstructed from the germline J gene. Other DNA sequences in the sample encode the same CDR3. The rearrangement joins TRBV12-3 or TRBV12-4 to TRBJ2-7; tentative D call: TRBD2 (6 bases). Trimming cost V 5 bases and J 1 base, with 12 bases left between them. The CDR3 consists of 14 residues. The CDR3 here is CASSPGLSSYEQYF. CDR3 bases read: TGTGCCAGCAGTCCAGGACTATCTTCCTACGAG.

Concerning this clone: From the germline J gene comes the end of the CDR3, since the read stops 3 residues before it. The chain couples TRBV5-1 to TRBJ2-7, with 11 nucleotides matching TRBD2. V lost 4 bases and J lost 0; bases outside the gene matches: 3. The CDR3 runs 15 residues. Per the germline V gene, CDR1 is SGHRS and CDR2 is YFSETQ. CDR3 in amino acids: CASSTSGGPSYEQYF. Partial CDR3 DNA: TGCGCCAGCAGCACTAGCGGGGGTCCCTCCTACGAG.

Comment on this clone: The read terminates 3 residues before the CDR3 end, so the remaining end is supplied by the germline J gene. The chain joins TRBV11-2 to TRBJ2-1, with D perhaps matching TRBD1 (5 bases). The V gene's germline CDR1 is SGHAT and CDR2 FQNNGV. V was cut by 5 bases and J by 6 bases, with 14 bases left in between. CDR3 length equals 14 residues. The CDR3 DNA, read in part, is TGTGCCAGCAGCCCCAGTGGGGCCCCCAATGAG. Its translation is CASSPSGAPNE. The entire CDR3 is CASSPSGAPNEQFF.